This TCR beta chain was identified during a study of T-cell memory formation after mild COVID-19. Each CDR3 protein is one row after TCRdb ran MiXCR on the 5' RACE reads. The sample carries 100,000 to 120,000 distinct CDR3 sequences, about a sixth recorded once. The V gene lost 1 base and the J gene lost 4 bases, with 16 bases spanning the gap. CDR1 and CDR2 (germline): DFQATT, SNEGSKA (reference sequence). This CDR3 has 15 residues. This clonotype was counted only a few times. Sequencing used PBMCs or a T cell subset sorted from them (not recorded which). The clonotype originates from a young man who had mild COVID-19 (a few samples of this study predate the infection). Cell type and time point are not known. This chain links TRBV20-1 with TRBJ1-1; the D gene is possibly TRBD1 (5 bases). The CDR3 here is CSARAPQGLSTEAFF. Written as DNA, the CDR3 is TGCAGTGCTAGAGCCCCGCAGGGACTAAGCACTGAAGCTTTCTTT.